What follows are 15 T cell receptor beta chains derived from one specimen sequenced in a study of blood T cells in healthy people across ages. PCR was performed a second time for roughly 7 to 11 cycles using a sample-barcoded 5' primer and a J-beta primer mix. TCRdb reprocessed the 5' RACE reads via MiXCR and lists one record per CDR3 protein. Of hundreds of thousands of distinct CDR3 sequences in the sample, 44% were seen once. Sequencing was done on a sample of blood. These receptors were taken from a man between 60 and 70 years old in good health.

The V call is TRBV2, the J call TRBJ2-3, with TRBD2 identical over 7 bases. Losses at the gene ends were 4 bases for V and 5 bases for J; bases not matched to a gene: 6. The V gene's germline CDR1 is SNHLY and CDR2 FYNNEI. The CDR3 is 14 amino acids. CDR3 region: CASSGSGEEDTQYF. The CDR3 nucleotides are TGTGCCAGCAGTGGAAGCGGGGAGGAAGATACGCAGTATTTT.

This clonotype was counted once. The J gene is TRBJ1-2, the V gene TRBV7-2; D is uncertain. CDR1 is SGHTA and CDR2 is FQGNSA in the germline V gene. V was cut by 5 bases and J by 5 bases, with 15 bases left in between. The CDR3 is 14 residues long. This chain's CDR3 is CASSPTGRGYGYTF. CDR3 bases: TGTGCCAGCAGCCCCACGGGCCGAGGGTATGGCTACACCTTC. Full variable domain (remainder filled in from reference TRBV7-2 and TRBJ1-2): GAGVSQSPSNKVTEKGKDVELRCDPISGHTALYWYRQSLGQGLEFLIYFQGNSAPDKSGLPSDRFSAERTGGSVSTLTIQRTQQEDSAVYLCASSPTGRGYGYTFGSGTRLTVV.

The V and J genes are TRBV7-2 and TRBJ2-5; 13 bases line up with TRBD2. This CDR3 region has 17 residues. V lost 4 bases to trimming and J lost 6 bases; unmatched junction nucleotides: 11. Per the germline V gene, CDR1 is SGHTA and CDR2 is FQGNSA. The CDR3 region has the DNA TGTGCCAGCAGCTCAGGGACTAGCGGGGTCAAGAGACAGACCCAGTACTTC. It yields the protein CASSSGTSGVKRQTQYF. The entire variable domain, with the rest obtained from reference TRBV7-2 and TRBJ2-5, is as follows: GAGVSQSPSNKVTEKGKDVELRCDPISGHTALYWYRQSLGQGLEFLIYFQGNSAPDKSGLPSDRFSAERTGGSVSTLTIQRTQQEDSAVYLCASSSGTSGVKRQTQYFGPGTRLLVL.

The chain has TRBV12-3 or TRBV12-4 and TRBJ2-7; no firm D call. V gave up 7 bases and J gave up 7 bases, with 11 bases separating them. CDR3 length: 11 residues. Here the CDR3 reads CASIRFWEQYF. The CDR3 DNA reads TGTGCCAGCATCCGATTCTGGGAGCAGTACTTC.

The CDR3 DNA reads as TGTGCCAGCAGCTTAGGATCTCAAGGGGAGCAGTACTTC. It yields the protein CASSLGSQGEQYF. The chain uses TRBV7-2 and TRBJ2-4, with D perhaps being TRBD1 or TRBD2 (5 bases each). The V gene's germline CDR1 is SGHTA and CDR2 FQGNSA. Between the trimmed V and J ends, which lost 1 base and 13 bases, there was a span of 14 bases. This CDR3 has 13 residues.

This chain's CDR3 is CASSEPSGGRLETQYF. DNA for the CDR3: TGTGCCAGCAGTGAACCTAGCGGGGGCAGGCTGGAGACCCAGTACTTC. The V and J genes are TRBV6-1 and TRBJ2-5; TRBD2 agrees at 10 bases. Unmatched junction bases numbered 8, after V lost 2 bases and J lost 5 bases. Germline values: CDR1 MNHNS, CDR2 SASEGT. The CDR3 is made up of 16 amino acids.

This clonotype was detected a few times. V is TRBV4-3 and J is TRBJ1-6, with a possible D match to TRBD1 (5 bases). V was cut by 1 base and J by 9 bases, with 7 bases left in between. Per the germline V gene, CDR1 is LGHNA and CDR2 is YSLEER. The CDR3 is 13 residues long. CDR3 DNA sequence: TGCGCCAGCAGCCAAGGGACACCTTCACCCCTCCACTTT. This codes for CASSQGTPSPLHF.

This clonotype has more than one count but fewer than ten. This chain joins TRBV12-3 or TRBV12-4 and TRBJ1-2; 12 bases map to TRBD1. J gave up 8 bases and V 6 bases, and 7 bases lay outside the gene matches. CDR3 length: 14 amino acids. The CDR3 nucleotides are TGTGCCAGCAGCCCGGGGGGACAGGGGGCCGGCTACACCTTC. This gives the protein CASSPGGQGAGYTF.

V and J are TRBV20-1 and TRBJ2-1; 12 nucleotides agree with TRBD2. The CDR3 contains 15 residues. In germline, CDR1 is DFQATT, CDR2 SNEGSKA (reference sequence). The trim removed 3 bases at V and 8 bases at J, leaving 8 bases unmatched. CDR3: CSASDSSGGADEQFF. CDR3 bases: TGCAGTGCTAGTGACTCTAGCGGGGGGGCCGATGAGCAGTTCTTC.

The chain has TRBV10-2 and TRBJ1-6; D not certain. There are 13 residues in the CDR3. Germline V CDR1 and CDR2: WSHSY, SAAADI. Deletions cut 3 bases from V and 3 bases from J, with 3 bases between. The chain's CDR3 is CASSDGYNSPLHF. DNA for the CDR3: TGCGCCAGCAGTGACGGCTATAATTCACCCCTCCACTTT.

The chain recombines TRBV6-2 or TRBV6-3 with TRBJ1-2; D ambiguous. V was shortened by 5 bases and J by 0 bases, with 7 bases between the two germline ends. Germline V gene sequence: CDR1 MNHEY, CDR2 SVGEGT. CDR3 length: 13 residues. The CDR3 nucleotides read TGTGCCAGCAGTGACGGCACTAACTATGGCTACACCTTC. As protein: CASSDGTNYGYTF.

CDR3 DNA: TGTGCCAGCTCACCTGGGACTTCGGCTGAAGCTTTCTTT. Protein: CASSPGTSAEAFF. The chain links TRBV18 to TRBJ1-1; a weak D match, TRBD1 (5 bases). Germline V lookup: CDR1 KGHSH, CDR2 LQKENI. Between the trimmed V and J ends, which lost 3 bases and 6 bases, there was a span of 11 bases. This CDR3 has 13 residues.

A few counts support this clonotype. The chain combines TRBV20-1 with TRBJ1-5; unclear D gene. This CDR3 spans 15 amino acids. V shed 3 bases and J shed 2 bases, with 14 bases lying between them. Germline V CDR1 and CDR2: DFQATT, SNEGSKA (reference sequence). The CDR3 spells CSASGGNDGNQPQHF. Here the CDR3 DNA reads TGCAGTGCTAGTGGAGGGAACGATGGCAATCAGCCCCAGCATTTT.

V and J are TRBV5-1 and TRBJ2-7, with 11 bases matching TRBD2. CDR3 length: 15 amino acids. Germline CDR1 reads SGHRS; CDR2 reads YFSETQ. Germline trimming cut 5 bases from V and 2 bases from J; bases unmatched to any gene: 6. CDR3 protein: CASRLAGGPTYEQYF. The CDR3 DNA reads as TGCGCCAGCAGGTTAGCGGGGGGGCCGACCTACGAGCAGTACTTC.

This clonotype turned up a few times. The CDR3 reads CASRTPGTAGSSYEQYF. The DNA of the CDR3 is TGTGCCAGCAGAACACCGGGGACTGCCGGATCCTCCTACGAGCAGTACTTC. The chain recombines TRBV6-2 or TRBV6-3 with TRBJ2-7; perhaps TRBD2 as D (6 bases). Trimming shortened V by 6 bases and J by 0 bases, and 21 bases separated the two germline ends. The CDR3 totals 17 residues. Germline CDR1 is MNHEY and CDR2 is SVGEGT.